This T cell receptor beta chain was found in a study of T-cell reconstitution after alpha-beta-depleted transplantation in children. Study-level findings and limits: There were reportedly several hundred expanded graft clones from which alpha-beta T cells came about two months after transplant.

In its sample, this clonotype was seen many times. As yet, its antigen is unknown. Unique molecular identifiers were incorporated into the prepared TCRbeta library. TCRdb used MiXCR to reprocess the PCR reads, holding one entry per CDR3 protein. This table has 97,000 or so distinct CDR3 sequences, 7.5% to 9% appearing once. This TCR derives from a boy aged 2 to 9 with acute lymphoblastic leukemia, due to receive a stem cell transplant. The material was PBMCs, obtained before TCRalphabeta/CD19-depleted stem cell transplant.

DNA for the CDR3: TGCGCCAGCAGCCAAGTCAAGAGCTCCTACAATGAGCAGTTCTTC. Its protein product is CASSQVKSSYNEQFF. This rearrangement joins TRBV4-3 to TRBJ2-1; no definite D call. Germline V gene lookup returns CDR1 LGHNA and CDR2 YSLEER. This CDR3 has 15 residues. V lost 1 base and J lost 0, with 7 bases in between.